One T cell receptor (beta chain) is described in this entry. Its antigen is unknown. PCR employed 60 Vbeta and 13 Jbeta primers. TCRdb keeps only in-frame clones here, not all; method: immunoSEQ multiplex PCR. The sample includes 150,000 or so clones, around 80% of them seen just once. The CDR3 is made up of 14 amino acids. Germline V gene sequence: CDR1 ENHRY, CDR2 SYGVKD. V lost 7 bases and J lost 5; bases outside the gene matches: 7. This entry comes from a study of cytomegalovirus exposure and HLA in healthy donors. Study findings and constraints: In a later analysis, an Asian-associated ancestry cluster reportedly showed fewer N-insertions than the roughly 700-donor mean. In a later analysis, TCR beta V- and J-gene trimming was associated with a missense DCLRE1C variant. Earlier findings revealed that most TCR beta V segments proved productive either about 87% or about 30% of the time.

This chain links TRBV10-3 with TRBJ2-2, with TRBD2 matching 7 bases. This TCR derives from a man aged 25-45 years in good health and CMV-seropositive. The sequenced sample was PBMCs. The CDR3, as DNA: TGTGCCATCACAGTGCGGGAGAATACCGGGGAGCTGTTTTTT. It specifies CAITVRENTGELFF.